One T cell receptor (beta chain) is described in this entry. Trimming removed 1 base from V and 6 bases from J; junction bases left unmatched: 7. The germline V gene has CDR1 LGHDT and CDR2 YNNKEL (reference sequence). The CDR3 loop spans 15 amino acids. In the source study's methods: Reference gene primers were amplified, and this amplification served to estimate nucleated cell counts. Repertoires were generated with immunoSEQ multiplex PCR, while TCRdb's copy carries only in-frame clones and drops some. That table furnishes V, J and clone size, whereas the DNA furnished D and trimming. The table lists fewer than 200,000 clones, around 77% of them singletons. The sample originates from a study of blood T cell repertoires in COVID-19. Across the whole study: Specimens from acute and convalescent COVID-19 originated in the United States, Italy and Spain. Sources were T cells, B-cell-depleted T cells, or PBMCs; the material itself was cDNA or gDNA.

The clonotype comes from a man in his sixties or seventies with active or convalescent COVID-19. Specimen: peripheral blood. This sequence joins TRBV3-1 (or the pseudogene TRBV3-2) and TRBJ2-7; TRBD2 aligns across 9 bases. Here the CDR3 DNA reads TGTGCCAGCAGCCAAGCTAGCGGGGCCTTGGGCGAGCAGTACTTC. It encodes CASSQASGALGEQYF.